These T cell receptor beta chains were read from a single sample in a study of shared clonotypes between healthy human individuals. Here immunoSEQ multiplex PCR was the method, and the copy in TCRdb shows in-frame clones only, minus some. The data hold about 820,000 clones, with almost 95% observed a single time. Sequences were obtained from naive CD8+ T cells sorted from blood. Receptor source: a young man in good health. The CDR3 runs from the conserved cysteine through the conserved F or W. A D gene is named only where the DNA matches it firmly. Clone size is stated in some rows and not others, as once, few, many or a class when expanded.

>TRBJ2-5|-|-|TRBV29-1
CSARGVVETQYF
TGCTCCGCCAGGGGGGTTGTGGAGACCCAGTACTTC
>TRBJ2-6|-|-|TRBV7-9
CASSLSGVGSGANVLTF
TGTGCCAGCAGCTTATCGGGAGTGGGCTCTGGGGCCAACGTCCTGACTTTC
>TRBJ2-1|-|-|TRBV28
CASSLVRGGYNEQFF
TGTGCCAGCAGTTTAGTCCGGGGCGGATACAATGAGCAGTTCTTC
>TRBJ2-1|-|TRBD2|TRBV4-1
CASSQEIWREASYNEQFF
TGCGCCAGCAGCCAAGAAATTTGGCGGGAGGCCTCCTACAATGAGCAGTTCTTC
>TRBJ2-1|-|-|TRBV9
CASSVTMPFF
TGTGCCAGCAGCGTTACAATGCCGTTCTTC
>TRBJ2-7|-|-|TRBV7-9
CASSLANNYEQYF
TGTGCCAGCAGCCTCGCAAACAATTACGAGCAGTACTTC
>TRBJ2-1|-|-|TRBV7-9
CASKGNSDKPSSYNEQFF
TGTGCCAGCAAGGGGAACTCAGACAAACCTAGCTCCTACAATGAGCAGTTCTTC
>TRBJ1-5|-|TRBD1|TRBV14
CASSRTGSNQPQHF
TGTGCCAGCAGCCGGACAGGGAGCAATCAGCCCCAGCATTTT
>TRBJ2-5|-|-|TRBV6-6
CASSYGSAPETQYF
TGTGCCAGCAGTTATGGGAGTGCGCCCGAGACCCAGTACTTC
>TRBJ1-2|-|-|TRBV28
CASRNGENHYGYTF
TGTGCCAGCAGAAACGGGGAGAATCACTATGGCTACACCTTC
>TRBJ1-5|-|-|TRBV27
CASSSAGLSQPQHF
TGTGCCAGCAGTTCAGCGGGGTTGAGTCAGCCCCAGCATTTT
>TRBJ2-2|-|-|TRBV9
CASTVLRDDPLGELFF
TGTGCCAGCACCGTTCTCCGGGACGACCCTCTAGGGGAGCTGTTTTTT
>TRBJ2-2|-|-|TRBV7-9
CASSLRLAGELFF
TGTGCCAGCAGCTTAAGACTAGCCGGGGAGCTGTTTTTT
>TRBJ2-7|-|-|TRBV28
CASSSLIYEQYF
TGTGCCAGCAGCTCTCTAATTTACGAGCAGTACTTC
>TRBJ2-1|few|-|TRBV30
CAWRTLTFNEQFF
TGTGCCTGGCGGACTCTAACGTTCAATGAGCAGTTCTTC
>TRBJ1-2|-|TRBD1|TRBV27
CASSLLRTGGEIQHGYTF
TGTGCCAGCAGTTTATTGCGGACAGGGGGCGAAATCCAGCATGGCTACACCTTC
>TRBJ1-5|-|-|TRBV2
CASSGAGFNQPQHF
TGTGCCAGCAGTGGCGCAGGTTTTAATCAGCCCCAGCATTTT
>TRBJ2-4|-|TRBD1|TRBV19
CASSFPGQGKYF
TGTGCCAGTAGTTTTCCGGGACAGGGGAAGTACTTC
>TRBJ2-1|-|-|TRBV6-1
CASSEAILRSSYNEQFF
TGTGCCAGCAGTGAGGCTATCTTGCGGAGCTCCTACAATGAGCAGTTCTTC
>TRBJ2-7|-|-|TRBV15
CATSRDVPTGATYEQYF
TGTGCCACCAGCAGAGACGTCCCTACGGGGGCCACCTACGAGCAGTACTTC
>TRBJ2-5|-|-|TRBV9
CASTYAGWEETQYF
TGTGCCAGCACCTACGCGGGGTGGGAAGAGACCCAGTACTTC
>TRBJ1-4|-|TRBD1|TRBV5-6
CASSFGQGSEKLFF
TGTGCCAGCAGCTTTGGACAGGGGAGTGAAAAACTGTTTTTT
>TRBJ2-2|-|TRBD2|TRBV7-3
CASGLAVDGNTGELFF
TGTGCCAGCGGCCTAGCGGTCGATGGGAACACCGGGGAGCTGTTTTTT
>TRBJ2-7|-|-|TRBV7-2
CASSLGDPSYEQYF
TGTGCCAGCAGCTTAGGCGACCCTTCCTACGAGCAGTACTTC
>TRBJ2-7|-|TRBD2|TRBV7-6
CASSSAGEAYEQYF
TGTGCCAGCAGCTCAGCGGGAGAGGCCTACGAGCAGTACTTC
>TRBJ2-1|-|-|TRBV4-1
CASSAEGRILYNEQFF
TGCGCCAGCAGCGCCGAGGGGCGGATCCTCTACAATGAGCAGTTCTTC
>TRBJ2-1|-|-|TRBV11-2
CASSLGNEQFF
TGTGCCAGCAGCTTAGGCAATGAGCAGTTCTTC
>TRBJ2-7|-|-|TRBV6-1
CASSESLATYEQYF
TGTGCCAGCAGTGAATCTTTGGCCACCTACGAGCAGTACTTC
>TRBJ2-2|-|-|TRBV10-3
CAISEEPNTGELFF
TGTGCCATCAGTGAAGAGCCGAACACCGGGGAGCTGTTTTTT
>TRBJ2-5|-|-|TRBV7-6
CASSLAGNQETQYF
TGTGCCAGCAGCTTAGCCGGGAATCAAGAGACCCAGTACTTC
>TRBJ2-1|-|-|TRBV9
CASSVGLNEQFF
TGTGCCAGCAGCGTAGGGCTTAATGAGCAGTTCTTC
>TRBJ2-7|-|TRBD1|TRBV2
CASRIRDSSYEQYF
TGTGCCAGCAGGATCCGGGACAGCTCCTACGAGCAGTACTTC
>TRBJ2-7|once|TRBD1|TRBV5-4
CASSLVGGRNGQGLYEQYF
TGTGCCAGCAGCTTAGTCGGTGGCAGAAATGGACAGGGTCTTTACGAGCAGTACTTC
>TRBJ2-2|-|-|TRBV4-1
CASSQAGEDTGELFF
TGCGCCAGCAGCCAGGCAGGGGAAGACACCGGGGAGCTGTTTTTT
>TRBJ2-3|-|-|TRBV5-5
CASSSPFSTDTQYF
TGTGCCAGCAGCTCCCCTTTTAGCACAGATACGCAGTATTTT
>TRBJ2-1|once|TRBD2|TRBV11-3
CASSPGLAGGRNNEQFF
TGTGCCAGCAGCCCGGGACTAGCGGGAGGGCGTAACAATGAGCAGTTCTTC
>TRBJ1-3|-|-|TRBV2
CASSERTTGNTIYF
TGTGCCAGCAGTGAAAGGACTACGGGAAACACCATATATTTT
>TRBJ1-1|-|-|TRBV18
CASSPPGSPGAFF
TGTGCCAGCTCACCACCCGGCAGCCCGGGAGCTTTCTTT
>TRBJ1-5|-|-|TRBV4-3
CASSPDSSSRQPQHF
TGCGCCAGCAGCCCTGACTCTTCTAGCAGGCAGCCCCAGCATTTT
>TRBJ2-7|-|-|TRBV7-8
CASSSDPLEQYF
TGTGCCAGCAGCTCGGACCCACTCGAGCAGTACTTC
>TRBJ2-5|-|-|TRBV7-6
CASSSAHREETQYF
TGTGCCAGCAGCTCCGCCCACAGGGAAGAGACCCAGTACTTC
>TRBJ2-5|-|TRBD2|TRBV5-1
CASSTWTSGREAAGETQYF
TGCGCCAGCAGCACTTGGACTAGCGGGAGAGAGGCGGCTGGAGAGACCCAGTACTTC
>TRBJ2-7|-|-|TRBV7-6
CASSPARVPYEQYF
TGTGCCAGCAGCCCCGCCAGGGTCCCCTACGAGCAGTACTTC
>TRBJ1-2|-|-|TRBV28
CASSFSEGRRYGYTF
TGTGCCAGCAGTTTTTCGGAAGGACGTAGGTATGGCTACACCTTC
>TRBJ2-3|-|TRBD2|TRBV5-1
CASSFSGRAPDTQYF
TGCGCCAGCAGCTTCAGCGGGAGGGCCCCAGATACGCAGTATTTT
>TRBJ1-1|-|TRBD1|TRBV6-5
CASGLHRGTEAFF
TGTGCCAGCGGATTACACAGGGGTACTGAAGCTTTCTTT
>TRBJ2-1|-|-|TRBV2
CASSYHLEGALEQFF
TGTGCCAGCAGCTATCACCTGGAGGGGGCCTTGGAGCAGTTCTTC
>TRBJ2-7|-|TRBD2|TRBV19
CASSILAGSLYEQYF
TGTGCCAGTAGTATTCTAGCGGGATCACTCTACGAGCAGTACTTC